In its sample, the clone carrying this TCR beta chain was seen once. This entry is derived from a study of blood T cell repertoires in COVID-19. TCRdb's copy holds only in-frame clones and misses some; the assay was immunoSEQ multiplex PCR. Among about 62,000 clones listed, 75% to 90% were seen once. Per the germline V gene, CDR1 is WSHSY and CDR2 is SAAADI. The length of the CDR3 is 13 residues. V was cut by 2 bases and J by 4 bases, with 8 bases left in between. This rearrangement joins TRBV10-2 to TRBJ2-5, with D possibly being TRBD2 (5 bases). Specimen: peripheral blood. The sequence came from a woman at least 80 years old with acute or convalescent COVID-19. The CDR3 DNA sequence: TGCGCCAGCAGTGAGAACCTAGCAGAGACCCAGTACTTC. This codes for CASSENLAETQYF.